This T cell receptor beta chain was identified in a study of control samples from healthy donors and cancer patients. Assay: immunoSEQ multiplex PCR; the TCRdb copy retains only in-frame clones and omits some. The sample has some 99,000 clones; about 89% are singletons. The CDR3 runs to 22 residues. V shed 1 base and J 5 bases; nucleotides not matched to a gene: 21. The V gene's germline CDR1 is LGHDT and CDR2 YNNKEL (reference sequence). Sequencing was done on a sample of blood. This clonotype originated in a woman aged 50 to 65 in good health. The chain joins TRBV3-1 (or the pseudogene TRBV3-2) to TRBJ2-1; 12 bases are a match to TRBD2. This CDR3 reads CASSQVVPLAGGPLHIHNEQFF. CDR3 sequence (DNA): TGTGCCAGCAGCCAAGTGGTCCCCCTAGCGGGGGGGCCGCTTCATATCCACAATGAGCAGTTCTTC.